This record covers a single T cell receptor beta chain. Its antigen remains unknown. Division of CD4+ cells produced a CD45RA+ naive subset and a CD45RA-negative memory subset. Germline V lookup: CDR1 MGHDK, CDR2 SYGVNS. The CDR3 length is 16 residues. The junction had 7 bases not matched to a gene; V was cut back by 6 bases and J by 0 bases. This sample is part of a study of shared clonotypes between healthy human individuals. Study-level points and caveats: On the whole, naive subsets had larger estimated richness than memory subsets had. Sharing across four donors was highest in naive CD4 (roughly 5%) and lowest in memory CD8 (roughly 0.4%).

Several immunoSEQ plates held equal portions of the genomic DNA taken from each subset. Repertoires were generated with immunoSEQ multiplex PCR, while TCRdb's copy carries only in-frame clones and drops some. The top ten clones hold 0.11% to 0.15% of a sample with about 2.4 million clones, over 85% of them seen once. The V and J genes are TRBV25-1 and TRBJ1-2; 10 nucleotides line up with TRBD1. The clonotype was recovered from a man younger than 35 in good health. The sequenced material came from naive CD4+ T cells sorted from blood. As for subset: CD45RA+ positively selected. The CDR3 reads CASRGQGTLTNYGYTF. In DNA form, the CDR3 reads TGTGCCAGCAGGGGACAGGGGACGTTAACTAACTATGGCTACACCTTC.